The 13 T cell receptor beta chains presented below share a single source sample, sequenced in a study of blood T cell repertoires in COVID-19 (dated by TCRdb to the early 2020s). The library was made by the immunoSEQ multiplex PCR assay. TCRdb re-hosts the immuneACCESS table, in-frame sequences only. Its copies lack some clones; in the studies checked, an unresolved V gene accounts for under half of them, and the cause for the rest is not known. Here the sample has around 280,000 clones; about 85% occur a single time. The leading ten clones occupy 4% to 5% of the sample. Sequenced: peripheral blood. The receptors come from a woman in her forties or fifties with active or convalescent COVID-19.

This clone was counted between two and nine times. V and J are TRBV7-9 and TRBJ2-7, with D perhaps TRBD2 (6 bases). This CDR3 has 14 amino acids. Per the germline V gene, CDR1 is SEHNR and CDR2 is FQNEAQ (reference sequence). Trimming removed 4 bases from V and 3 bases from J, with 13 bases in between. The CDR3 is CASSSRRLVYEQYF. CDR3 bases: TGTGCCAGCAGCTCCCGCCGACTAGTCTACGAGCAGTACTTC.

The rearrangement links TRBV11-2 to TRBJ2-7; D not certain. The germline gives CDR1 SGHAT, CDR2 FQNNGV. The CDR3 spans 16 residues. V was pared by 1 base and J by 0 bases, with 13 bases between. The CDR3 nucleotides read TGTGCCAGCAGCTTAGGTCGCGTTTCTTACTCCTACGAGCAGTACTTC. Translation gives CASSLGRVSYSYEQYF.

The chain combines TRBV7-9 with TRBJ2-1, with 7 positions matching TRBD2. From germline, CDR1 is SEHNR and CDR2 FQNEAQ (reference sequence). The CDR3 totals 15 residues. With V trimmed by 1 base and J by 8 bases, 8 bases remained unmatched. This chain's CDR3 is CASSLGLLALDEQFF. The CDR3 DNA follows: TGTGCCAGCAGCTTAGGGCTACTAGCGCTAGATGAGCAGTTCTTC. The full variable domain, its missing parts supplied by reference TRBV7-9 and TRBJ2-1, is DTGVSQNPRHKITKRGQNVTFRCDPISEHNRLYWYRQTLGQGPEFLTYFQNEAQLEKSRLLSDRFSAERPKGSFSTLEIQRTEQGDSAMYLCASSLGLLALDEQFFGPGTRLTVL.

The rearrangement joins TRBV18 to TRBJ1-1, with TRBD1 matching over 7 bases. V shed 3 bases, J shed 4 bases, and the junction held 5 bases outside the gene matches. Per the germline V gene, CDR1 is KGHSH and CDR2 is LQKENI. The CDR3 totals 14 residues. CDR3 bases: TGTGCCAGCTCACCCAATCAGGGGGGCACTGAAGCTTTCTTT. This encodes CASSPNQGGTEAFF.

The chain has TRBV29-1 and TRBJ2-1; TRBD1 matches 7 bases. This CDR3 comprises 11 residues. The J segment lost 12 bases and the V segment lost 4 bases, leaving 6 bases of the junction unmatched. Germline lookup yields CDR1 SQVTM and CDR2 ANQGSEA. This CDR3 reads CSVGTGLGQFF. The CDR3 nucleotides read TGCAGCGTTGGGACAGGCCTAGGGCAGTTCTTC.

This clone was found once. In nucleotides, the CDR3 is TGTGCCAGCAGTGAATGGGGGGGAGCTTTCTTT. This encodes CASSEWGGAFF. The rearrangement uses TRBV2 and TRBJ1-1; D possibly corresponds to TRBD1 (5 bases). Germline-derived CDR1 and CDR2 are SNHLY and FYNNEI. The CDR3 has 11 residues. Trimming pared 2 bases from V and 10 bases from J, leaving 8 bases between.

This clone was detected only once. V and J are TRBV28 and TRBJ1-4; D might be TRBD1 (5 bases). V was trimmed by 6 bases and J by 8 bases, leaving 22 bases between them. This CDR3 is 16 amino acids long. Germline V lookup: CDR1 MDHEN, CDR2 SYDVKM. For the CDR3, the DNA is TGTGCCAGCAGCGCAAGCCGCGGGGCGGGAGAAGAAAAACTGTTTTTT. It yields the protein CASSASRGAGEEKLFF. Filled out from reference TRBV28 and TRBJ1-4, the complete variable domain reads DVKVTQSSRYLVKRTGEKVFLECVQDMDHENMFWYRQDPGLGLRLIYFSYDVKMKEKGDIPEGYSVSREKKERFSLILESASTNQTSMYLCASSASRGAGEEKLFFGSGTQLSVL.

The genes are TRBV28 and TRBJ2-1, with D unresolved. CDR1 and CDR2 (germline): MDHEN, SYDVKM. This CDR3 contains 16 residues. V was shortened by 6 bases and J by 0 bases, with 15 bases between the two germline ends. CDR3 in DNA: TGTGCCAGCAGCTATCGATCGCCGAGCTCCTACAATGAGCAGTTCTTC. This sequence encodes CASSYRSPSSYNEQFF. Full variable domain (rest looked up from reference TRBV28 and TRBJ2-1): DVKVTQSSRYLVKRTGEKVFLECVQDMDHENMFWYRQDPGLGLRLIYFSYDVKMKEKGDIPEGYSVSREKKERFSLILESASTNQTSMYLCASSYRSPSSYNEQFFGPGTRLTVL.

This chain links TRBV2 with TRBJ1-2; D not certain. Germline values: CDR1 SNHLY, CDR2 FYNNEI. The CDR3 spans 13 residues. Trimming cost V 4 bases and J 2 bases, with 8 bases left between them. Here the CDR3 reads CASSVQFNYGYTF. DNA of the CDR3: TGTGCCAGCAGTGTCCAGTTCAACTATGGCTACACCTTC.

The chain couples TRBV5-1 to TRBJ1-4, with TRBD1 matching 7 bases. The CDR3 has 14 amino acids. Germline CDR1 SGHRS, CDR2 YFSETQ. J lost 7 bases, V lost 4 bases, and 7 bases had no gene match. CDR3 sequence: CASSPEGGGEKLFF. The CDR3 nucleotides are TGCGCCAGCAGCCCCGAAGGGGGCGGTGAAAAACTGTTTTTT.

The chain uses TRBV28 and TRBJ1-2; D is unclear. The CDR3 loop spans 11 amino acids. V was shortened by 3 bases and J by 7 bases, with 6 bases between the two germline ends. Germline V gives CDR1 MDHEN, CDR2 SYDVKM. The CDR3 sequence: CASSFRAGYTF. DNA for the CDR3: TGTGCCAGCAGTTTTAGAGCTGGCTACACCTTC.

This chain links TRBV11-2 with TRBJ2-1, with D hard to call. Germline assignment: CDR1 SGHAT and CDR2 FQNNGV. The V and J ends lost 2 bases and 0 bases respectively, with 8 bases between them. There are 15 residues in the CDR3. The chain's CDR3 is CASSLRSASYNEQFF. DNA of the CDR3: TGTGCCAGCAGCTTAAGGAGCGCCTCCTACAATGAGCAGTTCTTC.

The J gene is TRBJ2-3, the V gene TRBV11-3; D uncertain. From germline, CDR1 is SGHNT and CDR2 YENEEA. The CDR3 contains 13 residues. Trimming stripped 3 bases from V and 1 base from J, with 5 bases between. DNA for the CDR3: TGTGCCAGCAGCTTGATAGGCACAGATACGCAGTATTTT. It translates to CASSLIGTDTQYF.